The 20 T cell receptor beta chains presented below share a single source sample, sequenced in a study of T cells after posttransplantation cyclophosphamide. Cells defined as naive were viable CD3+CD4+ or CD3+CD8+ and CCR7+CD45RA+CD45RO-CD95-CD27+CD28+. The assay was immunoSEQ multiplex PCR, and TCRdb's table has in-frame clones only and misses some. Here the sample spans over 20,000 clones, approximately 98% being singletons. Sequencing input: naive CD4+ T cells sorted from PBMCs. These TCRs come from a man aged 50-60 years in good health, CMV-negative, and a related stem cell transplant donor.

CDR3 bases: TGTGCCAGCAGTCCGGCGGGAACGACCACCGAGCAGTACTTC. This encodes CASSPAGTTTEQYF. The chain has TRBV6-5 and TRBJ2-7, with D perhaps matching TRBD2 (6 bases). The germline gives CDR1 MNHEY, CDR2 SVGAGI. The CDR3 is 14 residues long. The ends were cut back, 5 bases at V and 6 bases at J, with 17 bases in the middle.

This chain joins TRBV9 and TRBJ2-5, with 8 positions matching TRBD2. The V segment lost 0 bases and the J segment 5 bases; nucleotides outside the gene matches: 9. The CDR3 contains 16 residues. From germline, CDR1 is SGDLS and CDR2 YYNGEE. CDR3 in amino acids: CASSVGRAGVGETQYF. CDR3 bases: TGTGCCAGCAGCGTAGGGCGAGCGGGAGTAGGGGAGACCCAGTACTTC.

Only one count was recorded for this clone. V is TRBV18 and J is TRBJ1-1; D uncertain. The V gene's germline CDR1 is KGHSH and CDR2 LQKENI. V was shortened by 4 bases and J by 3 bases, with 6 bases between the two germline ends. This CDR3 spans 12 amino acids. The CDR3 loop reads CASSHRYTEAFF. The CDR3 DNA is TGTGCCAGCTCACACCGGTACACTGAAGCTTTCTTT.

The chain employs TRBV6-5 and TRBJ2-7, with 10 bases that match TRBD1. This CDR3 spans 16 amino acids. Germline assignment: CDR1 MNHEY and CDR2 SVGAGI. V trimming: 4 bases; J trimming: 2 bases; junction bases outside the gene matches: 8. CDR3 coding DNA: TGTGCCAGCAGTTCCCCGGGACAGGGGCGCACCTACGAGCAGTACTTC. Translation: CASSSPGQGRTYEQYF.

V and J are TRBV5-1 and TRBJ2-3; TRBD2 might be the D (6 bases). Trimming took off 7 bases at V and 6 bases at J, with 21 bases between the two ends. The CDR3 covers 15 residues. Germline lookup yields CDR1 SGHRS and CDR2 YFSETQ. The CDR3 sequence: CASHYAGGVEDTQYF. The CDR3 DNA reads TGCGCCAGCCACTACGCCGGGGGAGTTGAGGATACGCAGTATTTT.

CDR3: CASSYSPDREETQYF. In DNA form, the CDR3 reads TGTGCCAGCAGTTACTCGCCCGACAGGGAAGAGACCCAGTACTTC. The rearrangement links TRBV6-6 to TRBJ2-5; 7 nucleotides match TRBD1. V lost 0 bases and J lost 3; bases outside the gene matches: 4. Germline V lookup: CDR1 MNHNY, CDR2 SVGAGI (reference sequence). The CDR3 length is 15 residues.

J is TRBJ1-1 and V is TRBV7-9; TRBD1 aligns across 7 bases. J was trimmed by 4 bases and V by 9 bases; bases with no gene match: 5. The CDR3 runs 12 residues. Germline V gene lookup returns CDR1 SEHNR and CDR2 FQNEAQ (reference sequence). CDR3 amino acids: CASQGGGTEAFF. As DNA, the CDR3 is TGTGCCAGTCAGGGGGGAGGCACTGAAGCTTTCTTT.

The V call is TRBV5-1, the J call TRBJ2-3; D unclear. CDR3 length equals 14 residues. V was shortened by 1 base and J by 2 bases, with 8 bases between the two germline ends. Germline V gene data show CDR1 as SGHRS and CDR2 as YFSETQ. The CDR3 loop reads CASSLLQITDTQYF. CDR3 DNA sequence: TGCGCCAGCAGCTTGCTACAGATCACAGATACGCAGTATTTT.

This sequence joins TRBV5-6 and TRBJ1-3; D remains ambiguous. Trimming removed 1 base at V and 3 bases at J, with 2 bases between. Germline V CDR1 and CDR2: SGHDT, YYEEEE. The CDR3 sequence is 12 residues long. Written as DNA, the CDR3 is TGTGCCAGCAGCTTGTATGGAAACACCATATATTTT. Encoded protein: CASSLYGNTIYF.

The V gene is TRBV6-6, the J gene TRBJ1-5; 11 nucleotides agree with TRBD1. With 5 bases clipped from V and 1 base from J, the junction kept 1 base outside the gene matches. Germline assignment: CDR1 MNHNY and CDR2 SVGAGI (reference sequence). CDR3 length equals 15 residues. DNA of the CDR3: TGTGCCAGCAGTGGACAGGGGGCAAGCAATCAGCCCCAGCATTTT. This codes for CASSGQGASNQPQHF.

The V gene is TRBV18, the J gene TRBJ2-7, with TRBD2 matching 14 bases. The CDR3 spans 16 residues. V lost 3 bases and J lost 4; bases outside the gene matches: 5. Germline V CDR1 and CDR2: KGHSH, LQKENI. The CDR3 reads CASSPKGLAGVYEQYF. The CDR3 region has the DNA TGTGCCAGCTCACCCAAGGGACTAGCGGGAGTATACGAGCAGTACTTC.

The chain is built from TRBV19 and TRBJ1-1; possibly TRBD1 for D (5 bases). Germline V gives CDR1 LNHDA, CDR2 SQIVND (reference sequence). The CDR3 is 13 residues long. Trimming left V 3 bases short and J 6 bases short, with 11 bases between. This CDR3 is CASSIQGSAEAFF. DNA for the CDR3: TGTGCCAGTAGTATTCAGGGTTCCGCTGAAGCTTTCTTT.

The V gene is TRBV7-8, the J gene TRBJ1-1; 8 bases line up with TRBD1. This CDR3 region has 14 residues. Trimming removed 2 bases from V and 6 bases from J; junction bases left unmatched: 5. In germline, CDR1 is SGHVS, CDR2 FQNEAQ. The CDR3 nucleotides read TGTGCCAGCAGCTTATGGCAGGGGGCACCTGAAGCTTTCTTT. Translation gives CASSLWQGAPEAFF.

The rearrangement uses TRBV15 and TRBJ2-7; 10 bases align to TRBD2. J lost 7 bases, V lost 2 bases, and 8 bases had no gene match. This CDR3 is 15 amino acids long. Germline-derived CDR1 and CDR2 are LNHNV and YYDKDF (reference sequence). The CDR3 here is CATSRTASGRREQYF. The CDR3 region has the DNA TGTGCCACCAGCAGAACGGCTAGCGGGAGACGGGAGCAGTACTTC.

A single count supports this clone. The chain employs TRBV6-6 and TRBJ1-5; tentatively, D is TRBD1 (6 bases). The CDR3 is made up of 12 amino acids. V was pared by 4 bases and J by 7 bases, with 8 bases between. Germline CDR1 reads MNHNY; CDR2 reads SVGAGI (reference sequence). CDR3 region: CASSSQGQPQHF. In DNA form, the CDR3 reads TGTGCCAGCAGTTCTCAGGGGCAGCCCCAGCATTTT.

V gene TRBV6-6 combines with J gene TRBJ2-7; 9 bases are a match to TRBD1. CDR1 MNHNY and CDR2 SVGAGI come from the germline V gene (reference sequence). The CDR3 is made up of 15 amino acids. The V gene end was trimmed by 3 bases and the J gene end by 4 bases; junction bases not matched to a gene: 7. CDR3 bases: TGTGCCAGCAGTTATTCCGGACAGGGGACTTACGAGCAGTACTTC. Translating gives CASSYSGQGTYEQYF.

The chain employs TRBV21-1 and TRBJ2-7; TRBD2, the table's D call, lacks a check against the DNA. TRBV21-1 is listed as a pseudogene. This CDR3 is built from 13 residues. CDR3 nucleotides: TGTGCCAGCAGCAAAGGGGGGAGGTACGAGCAGTACTTC. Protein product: CASSKGGRYEQYF.

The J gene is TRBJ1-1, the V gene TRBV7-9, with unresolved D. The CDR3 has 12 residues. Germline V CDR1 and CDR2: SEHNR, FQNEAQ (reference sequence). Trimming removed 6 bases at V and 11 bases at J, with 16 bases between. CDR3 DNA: TGTGCCAGCAGACTGGGCAGTTCTTGGGCTTTCTTT. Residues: CASRLGSSWAFF. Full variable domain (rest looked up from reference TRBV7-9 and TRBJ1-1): DTGVSQNPRHKITKRGQNVTFRCDPISEHNRLYWYRQTLGQGPEFLTYFQNEAQLEKSRLLSDRFSAERPKGSFSTLEIQRTEQGDSAMYLCASRLGSSWAFFGQGTRLTVV.

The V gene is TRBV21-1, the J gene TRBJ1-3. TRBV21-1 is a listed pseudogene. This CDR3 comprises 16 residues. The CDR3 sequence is CASSKITVNSGNTIYF. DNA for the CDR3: TGTGCCAGCAGCAAAATCACGGTTAACTCTGGAAACACCATATATTTT.

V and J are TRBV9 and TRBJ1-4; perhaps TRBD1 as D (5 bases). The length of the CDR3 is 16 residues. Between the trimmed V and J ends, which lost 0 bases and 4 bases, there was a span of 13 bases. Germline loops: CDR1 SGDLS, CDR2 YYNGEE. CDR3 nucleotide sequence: TGTGCCAGCAGCGTAGGTATGGTGACAGTTAATGAAAAACTGTTTTTT. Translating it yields CASSVGMVTVNEKLFF.